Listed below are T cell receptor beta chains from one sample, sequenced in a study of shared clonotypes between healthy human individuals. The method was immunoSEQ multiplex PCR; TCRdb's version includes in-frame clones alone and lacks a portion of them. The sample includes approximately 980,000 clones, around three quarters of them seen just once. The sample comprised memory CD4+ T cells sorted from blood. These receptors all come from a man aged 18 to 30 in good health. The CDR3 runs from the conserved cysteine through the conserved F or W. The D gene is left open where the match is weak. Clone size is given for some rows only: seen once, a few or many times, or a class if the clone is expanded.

cdr3_aa: CASSRGENGSPLHF
cdr3_nt: TGTGCCAGCTCTAGAGGGGAGAATGGTTCACCCCTCCACTTT
j_call: TRBJ1-6
v_call: TRBV27
clone_size: many
d_call: -

cdr3_aa: CASSGRTGSNTGELFF
cdr3_nt: TGTGCCAGCAGCGGGCGGACAGGGAGTAACACCGGGGAGCTGTTTTTT
j_call: TRBJ2-2
v_call: TRBV7-2
clone_size: -
d_call: TRBD1

cdr3_aa: CASSSGGPLLTNEKLFF
cdr3_nt: TGTGCCAGCAGCTCAGGAGGTCCTCTATTAACTAATGAAAAACTGTTTTTT
j_call: TRBJ1-4
v_call: TRBV5-4
clone_size: -
d_call: -

cdr3_aa: CASSFLDRGVPEAFF
cdr3_nt: TGCGCCAGCAGCTTCTTAGACAGGGGGGTGCCTGAAGCTTTCTTT
j_call: TRBJ1-1
v_call: TRBV5-1
clone_size: -
d_call: TRBD1

cdr3_aa: CASSQGGIGTDTQYF
cdr3_nt: TGCGCCAGCAGCCAAGGGGGGATCGGAACAGATACGCAGTATTTT
j_call: TRBJ2-3
v_call: TRBV4-1
clone_size: -
d_call: -

cdr3_aa: CASTRVNTEAFF
cdr3_nt: TGTGCCAGCACAAGGGTGAACACTGAAGCTTTCTTT
j_call: TRBJ1-1
v_call: TRBV6-1
clone_size: many
d_call: -

cdr3_aa: CASSRLGAYEQYF
cdr3_nt: TGTGCCAGCAGTCGACTGGGAGCCTACGAGCAGTACTTC
j_call: TRBJ2-7
v_call: TRBV6-6
clone_size: -
d_call: -

cdr3_aa: CASSGDRNEKLFF
cdr3_nt: TGCGCCAGCAGCGGGGACAGAAATGAAAAACTGTTTTTT
j_call: TRBJ1-4
v_call: TRBV5-1
clone_size: few
d_call: TRBD1

cdr3_aa: CASSQGWGDTQYF
cdr3_nt: TGTGCCAGCAGCCAAGGGTGGGGAGATACGCAGTATTTT
j_call: TRBJ2-3
v_call: TRBV14
clone_size: -
d_call: -

cdr3_aa: CASSLRPGTANQETQYF
cdr3_nt: TGTGCCAGCAGCTTACGCCCCGGGACAGCAAATCAAGAGACCCAGTACTTC
j_call: TRBJ2-5
v_call: TRBV7-6
clone_size: -
d_call: TRBD1

cdr3_aa: CASSLAVTYEQYF
cdr3_nt: TGTGCCAGCAGCTTAGCCGTAACCTACGAGCAGTACTTC
j_call: TRBJ2-7
v_call: TRBV7-2
clone_size: -
d_call: -

cdr3_aa: CAWSPGIYEQYF
cdr3_nt: TGTGCCTGGAGCCCGGGGATCTACGAGCAGTACTTC
j_call: TRBJ2-7
v_call: TRBV30
clone_size: once
d_call: -

cdr3_aa: CASSQGRNTEAFF
cdr3_nt: TGTGCCAGCAGCCAGGGACGGAACACTGAAGCTTTCTTT
j_call: TRBJ1-1
v_call: TRBV14
clone_size: many
d_call: -

cdr3_aa: CASGPGGTWAKNIQYF
cdr3_nt: TGTGCCAGCGGGCCTGGGGGGACATGGGCCAAAAACATTCAGTACTTC
j_call: TRBJ2-4
v_call: TRBV7-9
clone_size: -
d_call: -

cdr3_aa: CASSIDTARGVSNQPQHF
cdr3_nt: TGTGCCAGTAGTATCGACACCGCCCGGGGAGTTAGCAATCAGCCCCAGCATTTT
j_call: TRBJ1-5
v_call: TRBV19
clone_size: many
d_call: -

cdr3_aa: CAIRGTTGDYTEAFF
cdr3_nt: TGTGCCATCAGGGGAACGACAGGGGATTACACTGAAGCTTTCTTT
j_call: TRBJ1-1
v_call: TRBV10-3
clone_size: -
d_call: TRBD1

cdr3_aa: CASSLKLGGGTDTQYF
cdr3_nt: TGCGCCAGCAGCCTAAAGCTAGGAGGGGGGACAGATACGCAGTATTTT
j_call: TRBJ2-3
v_call: TRBV5-1
clone_size: -
d_call: -

cdr3_aa: CASSVNPRGVGETQYF
cdr3_nt: TGCGCCAGCAGCGTGAACCCCCGGGGGGTCGGAGAGACCCAGTACTTC
j_call: TRBJ2-5
v_call: TRBV5-1
clone_size: -
d_call: TRBD2

cdr3_aa: CASSLDMGLEISEQFF
cdr3_nt: TGTGCCAGCAGCTTGGATATGGGACTAGAAATCAGTGAGCAGTTCTTC
j_call: TRBJ2-1
v_call: TRBV5-4
clone_size: -
d_call: TRBD2

cdr3_aa: CASSLGDRAQETQYF
cdr3_nt: TGTGCCAGCAGCTTAGGGGACAGGGCCCAAGAGACCCAGTACTTC
j_call: TRBJ2-5
v_call: TRBV7-2
clone_size: -
d_call: TRBD1

cdr3_aa: CASSPGGVRGYTF
cdr3_nt: TGTGCCAGCAGCCCGGGGGGAGTTCGTGGCTACACCTTC
j_call: TRBJ1-2
v_call: TRBV28
clone_size: -
d_call: -

cdr3_aa: CASSFTPGLADNEQFF
cdr3_nt: TGTGCCAGCAGCTTCACGCCGGGACTAGCGGACAATGAGCAGTTCTTC
j_call: TRBJ2-1
v_call: TRBV7-9
clone_size: -
d_call: TRBD2

cdr3_aa: CASSWKQGLGYEQYF
cdr3_nt: TGTGCCAGCAGCTGGAAACAGGGTCTAGGCTACGAGCAGTACTTC
j_call: TRBJ2-7
v_call: TRBV11-3
clone_size: -
d_call: -

cdr3_aa: CASSSGRGGTANEKLFF
cdr3_nt: TGTGCCAGCAGTTCCGGCCGGGGTGGGACAGCAAATGAAAAACTGTTTTTT
j_call: TRBJ1-4
v_call: TRBV28
clone_size: -
d_call: TRBD1

cdr3_aa: CRVAGGVGEQYF
cdr3_nt: TGTCGGGTTGCGGGGGGAGTAGGCGAGCAGTACTTC
j_call: TRBJ2-7
v_call: TRBV28
clone_size: -
d_call: TRBD2

cdr3_aa: CASGPGQFYNEQFF
cdr3_nt: TGTGCCAGTGGACCGGGACAGTTCTACAATGAGCAGTTCTTC
j_call: TRBJ2-1
v_call: TRBV19
clone_size: -
d_call: TRBD1

cdr3_aa: CASSAQTGDNQPQHF
cdr3_nt: TGTGCCAGTAGTGCGCAGACAGGGGACAATCAGCCCCAGCATTTT
j_call: TRBJ1-5
v_call: TRBV19
clone_size: once
d_call: TRBD1

cdr3_aa: CASSLNDEQYF
cdr3_nt: TGCGCCAGCAGCTTGAATGACGAGCAGTACTTC
j_call: TRBJ2-7
v_call: TRBV5-1
clone_size: -
d_call: -

cdr3_aa: CASSSGQLFYNEQFF
cdr3_nt: TGTGCCAGCAGCTCTGGACAGCTCTTCTACAATGAGCAGTTCTTC
j_call: TRBJ2-1
v_call: TRBV6-5
clone_size: -
d_call: -

cdr3_aa: CASSLGSSLSYEQYF
cdr3_nt: TGTGCCAGCAGCTTAGGATCGAGCTTATCCTACGAGCAGTACTTC
j_call: TRBJ2-7
v_call: TRBV7-2
clone_size: -
d_call: -

cdr3_aa: CASSFLTGSYGYTF
cdr3_nt: TGTGCCAGCAGCTTTCTGACAGGGTCCTATGGCTACACCTTC
j_call: TRBJ1-2
v_call: TRBV11-2
clone_size: -
d_call: TRBD1

cdr3_aa: CASSKDGSGNTIYF
cdr3_nt: TGTGCCAGCAGCAAAGATGGATCAGGAAACACCATATATTTT
j_call: TRBJ1-3
v_call: TRBV9
clone_size: -
d_call: -

cdr3_aa: CASSVGEKLFF
cdr3_nt: TGTGCCAGCAGTGTGGGCGAGAAACTGTTTTTT
j_call: TRBJ1-4
v_call: TRBV2
clone_size: -
d_call: -

cdr3_aa: CASSVGTGRKVTFF
cdr3_nt: TGTGCCAGCAGCGTCGGGACAGGGAGGAAGGTAACTTTCTTT
j_call: TRBJ1-1
v_call: TRBV7-2
clone_size: -
d_call: TRBD1

cdr3_aa: CASSYVDREGYGYTF
cdr3_nt: TGTGCCAGCAGCTACGTAGACAGGGAGGGCTATGGCTACACCTTC
j_call: TRBJ1-2
v_call: TRBV7-2
clone_size: -
d_call: TRBD1

cdr3_aa: CASSLSPSGSASYEQYF
cdr3_nt: TGTGCCAGCAGTTTATCGCCTAGCGGGAGCGCCTCCTACGAGCAGTACTTC
j_call: TRBJ2-7
v_call: TRBV27
clone_size: few
d_call: TRBD2

cdr3_aa: CASSPPRAEGTDTQYF
cdr3_nt: TGTGCCAGCAGTCCTCCCCGGGCCGAGGGCACAGATACGCAGTATTTT
j_call: TRBJ2-3
v_call: TRBV7-9
clone_size: -
d_call: -

cdr3_aa: CASSPSGRANGELFF
cdr3_nt: TGCGCCAGCAGCCCTAGCGGGAGGGCAAACGGGGAGCTGTTTTTT
j_call: TRBJ2-2
v_call: TRBV4-3
clone_size: few
d_call: TRBD2

cdr3_aa: CASSVTDTNSPLHF
cdr3_nt: TGTGCCAGCAGCGTGACAGATACTAATTCACCCCTCCACTTT
j_call: TRBJ1-6
v_call: TRBV9
clone_size: -
d_call: -

cdr3_aa: CANGEEYEQYF
cdr3_nt: TGTGCGAATGGGGAGGAGTACGAGCAGTACTTC
j_call: TRBJ2-7
v_call: TRBV10-3
clone_size: -
d_call: -

cdr3_aa: CASVGPGGAQPQHF
cdr3_nt: TGTGCCTCCGTAGGCCCTGGGGGAGCTCAGCCCCAGCATTTT
j_call: TRBJ1-5
v_call: TRBV6-1
clone_size: -
d_call: -

cdr3_aa: CASSSRTGNNQPQHF
cdr3_nt: TGTGCCAGCAGCTCGAGGACTGGCAACAATCAGCCCCAGCATTTT
j_call: TRBJ1-5
v_call: TRBV5-6
clone_size: few
d_call: -

cdr3_aa: CAWGTGIETQYF
cdr3_nt: TGTGCCTGGGGGACAGGGATAGAGACCCAGTACTTC
j_call: TRBJ2-5
v_call: TRBV30
clone_size: -
d_call: TRBD1

cdr3_aa: CASSEAGGSGGELFF
cdr3_nt: TGTGCCAGCAGTGAGGCAGGGGGTTCTGGCGGGGAGCTGTTTTTT
j_call: TRBJ2-2
v_call: TRBV7-9
clone_size: -
d_call: TRBD1

cdr3_aa: CASSLAGTGGRRTGELFF
cdr3_nt: TGTGCCAGCAGCTTAGCGGGTACAGGGGGAAGGAGGACCGGGGAGCTGTTTTTT
j_call: TRBJ2-2
v_call: TRBV7-9
clone_size: -
d_call: TRBD1

cdr3_aa: CAWSWGVNEKLFF
cdr3_nt: TGTGCCTGGAGCTGGGGGGTTAATGAAAAACTGTTTTTT
j_call: TRBJ1-4
v_call: TRBV30
clone_size: few
d_call: -

cdr3_aa: CASSLVLGQGPSYEQYF
cdr3_nt: TGTGCCAGCAGCTTAGTTTTGGGACAGGGCCCCTCCTACGAGCAGTACTTC
j_call: TRBJ2-7
v_call: TRBV7-2
clone_size: -
d_call: TRBD1

cdr3_aa: CASSRGGEQFF
cdr3_nt: TGTGCCAGCAGCCGGGGTGGTGAGCAGTTCTTC
j_call: TRBJ2-1
v_call: TRBV6-5
clone_size: few
d_call: -

cdr3_aa: CAWSTGGSNQPQHF
cdr3_nt: TGTGCCTGGAGTACAGGGGGTAGCAATCAGCCCCAGCATTTT
j_call: TRBJ1-5
v_call: TRBV30
clone_size: few
d_call: TRBD1